The T cell receptor (beta chain) described here comes from a study of T-cell memory formation after mild COVID-19. 5'RACE primed from the constant segment yielded TCR alpha and TCR beta cDNA libraries bearing sample barcodes and UMIs. A single record per CDR3 protein comes from TCRdb applying MiXCR to the 5' RACE reads. This table holds roughly 560,000 distinct CDR3 sequences, 20% found once. Study-wide points: Cross-reactive memory apparently joined, as some responding clones appeared in pre-infection memory.

Trimming cost V 5 bases and J 4 bases, with 21 bases left between them. This CDR3 has 16 residues. Germline V gene lookup returns CDR1 MNHNS and CDR2 SASEGT. This clonotype was counted a few times. What it binds is unknown. The source of this sequence is an adult woman who had mild COVID-19 (a few samples of this study predate the infection). Cell type and time point are not known. The source material was PBMCs or a T cell subset sorted from them (not recorded which). The chain links TRBV6-1 to TRBJ2-7, with D perhaps matching TRBD1 (6 bases). CDR3: CASSPAFDRLGYEQYF. The DNA of the CDR3 is TGTGCCAGCAGTCCCGCGTTCGACAGGTTGGGGTACGAGCAGTACTTC.